These 18 T cell receptor beta chains share one sample of origin, sequenced in a study of T cell repertoires in cytomegalovirus infection. TCRdb fed the reads into MiXCR, producing one record per CDR3 protein. The data contain about 97,000 distinct CDR3 sequences, 15% to 20% of them singletons. Specimen: PBMCs. The receptor source for this set is a human donor in good health (CMV status not recorded). Some clones in this sample may be carry-over from other donors' samples.

In this sample, this clonotype turned up a few times. The chain is built from TRBV28 and TRBJ2-7; D gene uncertain. This CDR3 region has 15 residues. The germline V gene has CDR1 MDHEN and CDR2 SYDVKM. Trimming pared 4 bases from V and 0 bases from J, leaving 13 bases between. In DNA form, the CDR3 reads TGTGCCAGCAGTTCTACGGGCATCGGCTCCTACGAGCAGTACTTC. It is translated as CASSSTGIGSYEQYF. The full variable domain, completed using reference TRBV28 and TRBJ2-7, is DVKVTQSSRYLVKRTGEKVFLECVQDMDHENMFWYRQDPGLGLRLIYFSYDVKMKEKGDIPEGYSVSREKKERFSLILESASTNQTSMYLCASSSTGIGSYEQYFGPGTRLTVT.

This chain links TRBV20-1 with TRBJ1-2; no clear D. Germline CDR1 reads DFQATT; CDR2 reads SNEGSKA (reference sequence). Deletions cut 6 bases from V and 11 bases from J, with 25 bases between. CDR3 size: 14 residues. CDR3 in DNA: TGCAGTGCCCCAACGGGCAGCCCCTCGAGTGTGTACACCTTC. Encoded protein: CSAPTGSPSSVYTF.

The chain joins TRBV29-1 to TRBJ2-3; the D call may be TRBD1 or TRBD2 (5 bases each). Trimming left V 4 bases short and J 1 base short, with 6 bases between. There are 12 residues in the CDR3. Looked up from germline, CDR1 is SQVTM and CDR2 is ANQGSEA. In DNA, the CDR3 is TGCAGCGTTGGAGGGGGCACAGATACGCAGTATTTT. This codes for CSVGGGTDTQYF.

This sequence joins TRBV5-5 and TRBJ1-2; 11 bases are shared with TRBD1. V gave up 4 bases and J gave up 3 bases; unmatched junction bases: 2. The CDR3 is made up of 14 amino acids. Germline CDR1 reads SGHKS; CDR2 reads YYEKEE (reference sequence). The CDR3 here is CASSGDRGYYGYTF. Here the CDR3 DNA reads TGTGCCAGCAGCGGGGACAGGGGGTACTATGGCTACACCTTC.

The V and J genes are TRBV19 and TRBJ1-2, with D possibly being TRBD1 (6 bases). Between the trimmed V and J ends, which lost 5 bases and 2 bases, there was a span of 12 bases. The CDR3 contains 14 residues. Germline CDR1 is LNHDA and CDR2 is SQIVND (reference sequence). The CDR3 DNA follows: TGTGCCAGTAGTCCCCGGACAGCAAACTATGGCTACACCTTC. Translation gives CASSPRTANYGYTF.

This clonotype has at least ten counts. V is TRBV6-1 and J is TRBJ2-1, with no clear D. The CDR3 has 16 amino acids. Trimming took off 2 bases at V and 0 bases at J, with 11 bases between the two ends. In germline, CDR1 is MNHNS, CDR2 SASEGT. The CDR3 here is CASSEKPLSSYNEQFF. The CDR3 coding sequence is TGTGCCAGCAGTGAAAAGCCTCTGAGCTCCTACAATGAGCAGTTCTTC.

There are a few counts of this clonotype. V usage is TRBV11-1 and J usage is TRBJ2-3; D is perhaps TRBD1 (6 bases). Germline assignment: CDR1 SGHAT and CDR2 FQDESV (reference sequence). V gave up 4 bases and J gave up 2 bases, with 13 bases separating them. CDR3 length: 15 amino acids. The CDR3 DNA follows: TGTGCCAGCAGCTCACGGACAGCCAACACAGATACGCAGTATTTT. It codes for CASSSRTANTDTQYF.

This clonotype was counted a few times. CDR3 protein: CSARDIQKETQYF. Written as DNA, the CDR3 is TGCAGTGCTAGAGATATTCAGAAAGAGACCCAGTACTTC. V usage is TRBV20-1 and J usage is TRBJ2-5; D is ambiguous. This CDR3 region has 13 residues. V lost 0 bases and J 3 bases, leaving 8 bases between the germline ends. CDR1 DFQATT and CDR2 SNEGSKA come from the germline V gene (reference sequence).

This chain joins TRBV4-2 and TRBJ1-4; D ambiguous. Germline V CDR1 and CDR2: LGHNA, YNFKEQ. The CDR3 consists of 13 residues. The V end lost 3 bases, the J end lost 8 bases, and 10 bases lay between the germline ends. This CDR3 is CASSQGPGEKLFF. The DNA of the CDR3 is TGTGCCAGCAGCCAGGGCCCGGGGGAAAAACTGTTTTTT.

This clonotype was detected a few times. This chain uses TRBV6-5 with TRBJ1-1, with a possible D match to TRBD1 (5 bases). The CDR3 is 14 residues long. CDR1 is MNHEY, CDR2 SVGAGI, per germline. Trimming removed 6 bases from V and 0 bases from J, with 11 bases in between. CDR3 bases: TGTGCCAGCAGACCGCCGGGGGTGAACACTGAAGCTTTCTTT. Its translation is CASRPPGVNTEAFF.

This clonotype came up once. The V and J genes are TRBV7-6 and TRBJ2-7; no definite D call. The CDR3 length is 11 residues. CDR1 is SGHVS and CDR2 is FNYEAQ in the germline V gene. V was clipped by 3 bases and J by 4 bases, with 4 bases between them. The CDR3 region has the DNA TGTGCCAGCAGCTTCCTTTACGAGCAGTACTTC. It codes for CASSFLYEQYF.

This clonotype was seen a handful of times. The V and J genes are TRBV7-8 and TRBJ2-1; D uncertain. V was trimmed by 1 base and J by 7 bases, leaving 14 bases between them. In germline, CDR1 is SGHVS, CDR2 FQNEAQ. This CDR3 spans 15 amino acids. CDR3 region: CASSLEDPNRNEQFF. In nucleotides, the CDR3 is TGTGCCAGCAGCTTAGAGGACCCAAACCGGAATGAGCAGTTCTTC.

As for this clonotype: A much bigger clone sits one base away, suggesting this may be a read error. The V call is TRBV7-2, the J call TRBJ1-1; no definite D call. Deletions cut 0 bases from V and 6 bases from J, with 5 bases between. The CDR3 loop spans 12 amino acids. CDR1 is SGHTA and CDR2 is FQGNSA in the germline V gene. The CDR3 reads CASSLAGSEAFF. The CDR3 DNA reads as TGTGCCAGCAGCTTAGCAGGGTCTGAAGCTTTCTTT.

This clonotype was counted a few times. The chain links TRBV20-1 to TRBJ2-3; 11 bases agree with TRBD2. This CDR3 has 15 residues. The V and J ends lost 6 bases and 5 bases, in that order; junction bases with no gene match: 10. Looked up from germline, CDR1 is DFQATT and CDR2 is SNEGSKA (reference sequence). The CDR3 DNA sequence: TGCAGTGCCTCTGCTAGCGGGGGGCCAGGAGATACGCAGTATTTT. This gives the protein CSASASGGPGDTQYF.

The chain links TRBV7-4 to TRBJ2-7; D is undetermined. This CDR3 comprises 13 residues. V lost 3 bases, J lost 5 bases, and 11 bases lay in between. Germline CDR1 and CDR2: SGHVT and SQSDAQ. CDR3 coding DNA: TGTGCCAGCAGCTTGGTCATGTTCGACGAGCAGTACTTC. It is translated as CASSLVMFDEQYF.

Many counts were recorded for this clonotype. The V call is TRBV7-2, the J call TRBJ1-1; D is undetermined. This CDR3 spans 14 amino acids. Germline lookup yields CDR1 SGHTA and CDR2 FQGNSA. The ends were cut back, 5 bases at V and 7 bases at J, with 17 bases in the middle. Here the CDR3 reads CASSRALAAYEAFF. CDR3 coding DNA: TGTGCCAGCAGCAGAGCTTTGGCAGCCTATGAAGCTTTCTTT.

The V and J genes are TRBV14 and TRBJ2-3, with 9 bases identical to TRBD1. The J segment lost 4 bases and the V segment lost 3 bases, leaving 8 bases of the junction unmatched. From germline, CDR1 is SGHDN and CDR2 FVKESK. CDR3 size: 16 residues. The CDR3 DNA is TGTGCCAGCAGCCAGGTCAAGGGACAGGGCCCAGATACGCAGTATTTT. It specifies CASSQVKGQGPDTQYF.

This clonotype was counted ten times or more. This chain connects TRBV14 to TRBJ2-3, with 16 bases lining up with TRBD2. The CDR3 loop spans 15 amino acids. The V gene end was trimmed by 1 base and the J gene end by 14 bases; junction bases not matched to a gene: 6. Germline CDR1 SGHDN, CDR2 FVKESK. The CDR3 here is CASSQVGTSGGATYF. CDR3 sequence (DNA): TGTGCCAGCAGCCAAGTGGGGACTAGCGGGGGGGCCACGTATTTT.